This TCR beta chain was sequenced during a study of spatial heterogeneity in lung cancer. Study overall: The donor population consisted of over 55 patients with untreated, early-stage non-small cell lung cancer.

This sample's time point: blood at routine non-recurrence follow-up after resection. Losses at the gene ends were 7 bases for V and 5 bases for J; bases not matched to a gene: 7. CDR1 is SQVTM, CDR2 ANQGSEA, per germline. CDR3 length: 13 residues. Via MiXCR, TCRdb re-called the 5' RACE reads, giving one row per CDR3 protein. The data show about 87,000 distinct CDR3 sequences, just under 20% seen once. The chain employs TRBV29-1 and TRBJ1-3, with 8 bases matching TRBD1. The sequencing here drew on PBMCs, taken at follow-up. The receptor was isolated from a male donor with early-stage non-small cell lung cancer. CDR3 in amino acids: CSALTGERNTIYF. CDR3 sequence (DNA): TGCAGCGCCCTGACAGGGGAAAGAAACACCATATATTTT.